These T cell receptor beta chains were read from a single sample in a study of T-cell reconstitution after alpha-beta-depleted transplantation in children. MiXCR was run by TCRdb on the PCR reads, yielding one entry per CDR3 protein. The table has roughly 300,000 distinct CDR3 sequences, 11% seen once. The sequencing here drew on peripheral blood, taken 180 days after TCRalphabeta/CD19-depleted stem cell transplant. The receptors were sampled from a male patient aged 2 to 9 who had a stem cell transplant for chronic granulomatous disease, so the T cells may come from the graft donor. CDR3s include the opening cysteine and the closing phenylalanine or tryptophan. Each record gives: clone size, V gene, D gene, J gene, CDR3 DNA, CDR3 protein. D genes are given only for firm matches. The size field is filled for only some rows; it gives once, few, many or a size class.

few	TRBV14	-	TRBJ2-3	TGTGCCAGCAGCCAAGATCAGGGTGTGCTTCCGAATACGCAGTATTTT	CASSQDQGVLPNTQYF
many	TRBV7-2	TRBD1	TRBJ1-5	TGTGCCAGCAGCTTAGTAGGGGGCAGCAATCAGCCCCAGCATTTT	CASSLVGGSNQPQHF
many	TRBV29-1	TRBD1	TRBJ2-4	TGCAGCGCATCGACAGGGACGGGAGCCAAAAACATTCAGTACTTC	CSASTGTGAKNIQYF
few	TRBV6-1	-	TRBJ2-7	TGTGCCAGCAGTGAAGCGGGGACACCCTACGAGCAGTACTTC	CASSEAGTPYEQYF
many	TRBV20-1	-	TRBJ2-6	TGCAGTGCTCCGCAAGACTCTGGGGCCAACGTCCTGACTTTC	CSAPQDSGANVLTF
-	TRBV5-1	TRBD2	TRBJ2-7	TGCGCCAGCAGCAAAAAATCCTCGTCGGGGGGATCCTACGAGCAGTACTTC	CASSKKSSSGGSYEQYF
-	TRBV5-1	-	TRBJ2-1	TGCGCCAGCAGCTTGTTGGGGGGGGGGGCCCTCGATGAGCAGTTCTTC	CASSLLGGGALDEQFF
-	TRBV28	-	TRBJ1-1	TGTGCCAGCAGATTATTGGGCGGCACTGAAGCTTTCTTC	CASRLLGGTEAFF
many	TRBV5-1	TRBD1	TRBJ2-5	TGCGCCAGCAGCACCGCCTTGGGACAGGGACAAGAGACCCAGTACTTC	CASSTALGQGQETQYF
many	TRBV6-5	TRBD2	TRBJ2-1	TGTGCCAGCAGTAGCGGACTAGCGGGAGCCGGTAATGAGCAGTTCTTC	CASSSGLAGAGNEQFF
many	TRBV4-2	-	TRBJ2-3	TGTGCCAGCAGCCAAGAGGGCCTACGCACAGATACGCAGTATTTT	CASSQEGLRTDTQYF
few	TRBV9	-	TRBJ2-3	TGTGCCAGCAGCGTGGGTATAAGTGAAGGCTCGGATACGCAGTATTTT	CASSVGISEGSDTQYF
many	TRBV28	TRBD2	TRBJ2-1	TGTGCCAGCAGTTTATGGCGGGAGGGCACTGAGCAGTTCTTC	CASSLWREGTEQFF
many	TRBV20-1	-	TRBJ1-1	TGCAGTGCTAGAGACCCGAACACTGAAGCTTTCTTT	CSARDPNTEAFF
-	TRBV20-1	-	TRBJ2-3	TGCAGTGCCGAAGTAGGGCCAACAGATACGCAGTATTTT	CSAEVGPTDTQYF
many	TRBV12-3/TRBV12-4	-	TRBJ2-7	TGTGCCAGCAGTTTTCAGGGGAAGGGGATCTACGAGCAGTACTTC	CASSFQGKGIYEQYF
many	TRBV7-2	-	TRBJ2-1	TGTGCCAGCAGCTTTGGCGGGGACCGGTGGAATGAGCAGTTCTTC	CASSFGGDRWNEQFF
few	TRBV20-1	-	TRBJ2-1	TGCAGTGCTAGCTCCTACCTACGTCCGGGAGAAGGAAGTAATGAGCAGTTCTTC	CSASSYLRPGEGSNEQFF
-	TRBV7-2	TRBD2	TRBJ2-7	TGTGCCAGCAGCTTAGGAGTGGGACTACCGGAATACGAGCAGTACTTC	CASSLGVGLPEYEQYF
many	TRBV5-1	-	TRBJ2-3	TGCGCCAGCAGCCCCCCGACTAGGGAGTTAACAGATACGCAGTATTTT	CASSPPTRELTDTQYF
many	TRBV2	TRBD2	TRBJ2-5	TGTGCCAGCAGCAGGACTAGCGAAGAGACCCAGTACTTC	CASSRTSEETQYF
many	TRBV12-3/TRBV12-4	-	TRBJ2-5	TGTGCCAGCAGTTTAAATGGCGGGACCCAGTACTTC	CASSLNGGTQYF
many	TRBV12-3/TRBV12-4	TRBD1	TRBJ1-3	TGTGCCAGCAGTTTAGGGACAGGGGTTGGAAACACCATATATTTT	CASSLGTGVGNTIYF
many	TRBV7-9	TRBD2	TRBJ2-1	TGTGCCAGCAGCCCTTTCGCTGGCGGGGGGGCCGAGAATGAGCAGTTCTTC	CASSPFAGGGAENEQFF
few	TRBV29-1	-	TRBJ2-2	TGCAGCGTTGAAGGGTTTGGTGAGACAACTAACACCGGGGAGCTGTTTTTT	CSVEGFGETTNTGELFF
many	TRBV20-1	-	TRBJ2-3	TGCAGTGCTAATTCGGGGGGCTTAGATACGCAGTATTTT	CSANSGGLDTQYF
many	TRBV6-2/TRBV6-3	-	TRBJ1-1	TGTGCCAGCAGTTACCACGGACCGAACACTGAAGCTTTCTTT	CASSYHGPNTEAFF
many	TRBV4-3	-	TRBJ2-5	TGCGCCAGCAGCCAACAGGGGGGACAGTCGGAGACCCAGTACTTC	CASSQQGGQSETQYF
-	TRBV10-3	TRBD1	TRBJ2-3	TGTGCCATCAGTGATGGGACCAGGGGGGATACGCAGTATTTT	CAISDGTRGDTQYF
few	TRBV5-1	-	TRBJ2-5	TGCGCCAGCAGCTTCTTAGTCTTCAGGGAGACCCAGTACTTC	CASSFLVFRETQYF
many	TRBV29-1	-	TRBJ1-2	TGCAGCGTTGAGGTCAGGGAGGGGACCTATGGCTACACCTTC	CSVEVREGTYGYTF
many	TRBV7-3	TRBD1	TRBJ2-6	TGTGCCAGCAGCTTAATGCGACAGGGGATATCTGGGGCCAACGTCCTGACTTTC	CASSLMRQGISGANVLTF
few	TRBV19	TRBD2	TRBJ2-1	TGTGCCAGTAGTCCCTCCTGGACTAGCGGGGTTAAGGAACAGTTCTTC	CASSPSWTSGVKEQFF
many	TRBV12-3/TRBV12-4	-	TRBJ1-2	TGTGCCAGCAGTCCCGCGTGGAGAGACTATGGCTACACCTTC	CASSPAWRDYGYTF
many	TRBV28	TRBD1	TRBJ2-7	TGTGCCAGCAGTCGACCCGGGACAGGCTCCTACGAGCAGTACTTC	CASSRPGTGSYEQYF
many	TRBV3-1	-	TRBJ1-1	TGTGCCAGCAGCCAATCGGCGTGGGGCACTGAAGCTTTCTTT	CASSQSAWGTEAFF
many	TRBV28	-	TRBJ2-1	TGTGCCAGCAGTTTAGGGGGCAGGGTAGGATCCTACAATGAGCAGTTCTTC	CASSLGGRVGSYNEQFF
many	TRBV27	TRBD2	TRBJ2-7	TGTGCCAGCCGCCGAGGGGAGGGTGGGAACGAGCAGTACTTC	CASRRGEGGNEQYF
many	TRBV7-8	TRBD1	TRBJ1-6	TGTGCCAGCAGCCTACGGACAGGTTCGAGCTCCTATAATTCACCCCTCCACTTT	CASSLRTGSSSYNSPLHF
many	TRBV29-1	TRBD2	TRBJ2-3	TGCAGCGTGGGGGGACTAGCGGGAGAGATGGTCGGCTCAGATACGCAGTATTTT	CSVGGLAGEMVGSDTQYF
many	TRBV7-2	TRBD1	TRBJ1-5	TGTGCCAGCAACCCGACAGGGCGCAATCAGCCCCAGCATTTT	CASNPTGRNQPQHF
many	TRBV20-1	TRBD1	TRBJ2-1	TGCAGTGCTAGAGCTAAGGGACAGGTGATGAATGAGCAGTTCTTC	CSARAKGQVMNEQFF
many	TRBV5-1	TRBD1	TRBJ2-5	TGCGCCAGCAGCTTGTTCCGGGACAGCTTTCCGAATTTGTACCAAGAGACCCAGTACTTC	CASSLFRDSFPNLYQETQYF
many	TRBV12-3/TRBV12-4	TRBD1	TRBJ2-3	TGTGCCAGCAGTCGGGACAGGGGATACACAGATACGCAGTATTTT	CASSRDRGYTDTQYF
-	TRBV29-1	TRBD1	TRBJ2-3	TGCAGCGTTGGCCGACAGGGTAGAGCAGATACGCAGTATTTT	CSVGRQGRADTQYF